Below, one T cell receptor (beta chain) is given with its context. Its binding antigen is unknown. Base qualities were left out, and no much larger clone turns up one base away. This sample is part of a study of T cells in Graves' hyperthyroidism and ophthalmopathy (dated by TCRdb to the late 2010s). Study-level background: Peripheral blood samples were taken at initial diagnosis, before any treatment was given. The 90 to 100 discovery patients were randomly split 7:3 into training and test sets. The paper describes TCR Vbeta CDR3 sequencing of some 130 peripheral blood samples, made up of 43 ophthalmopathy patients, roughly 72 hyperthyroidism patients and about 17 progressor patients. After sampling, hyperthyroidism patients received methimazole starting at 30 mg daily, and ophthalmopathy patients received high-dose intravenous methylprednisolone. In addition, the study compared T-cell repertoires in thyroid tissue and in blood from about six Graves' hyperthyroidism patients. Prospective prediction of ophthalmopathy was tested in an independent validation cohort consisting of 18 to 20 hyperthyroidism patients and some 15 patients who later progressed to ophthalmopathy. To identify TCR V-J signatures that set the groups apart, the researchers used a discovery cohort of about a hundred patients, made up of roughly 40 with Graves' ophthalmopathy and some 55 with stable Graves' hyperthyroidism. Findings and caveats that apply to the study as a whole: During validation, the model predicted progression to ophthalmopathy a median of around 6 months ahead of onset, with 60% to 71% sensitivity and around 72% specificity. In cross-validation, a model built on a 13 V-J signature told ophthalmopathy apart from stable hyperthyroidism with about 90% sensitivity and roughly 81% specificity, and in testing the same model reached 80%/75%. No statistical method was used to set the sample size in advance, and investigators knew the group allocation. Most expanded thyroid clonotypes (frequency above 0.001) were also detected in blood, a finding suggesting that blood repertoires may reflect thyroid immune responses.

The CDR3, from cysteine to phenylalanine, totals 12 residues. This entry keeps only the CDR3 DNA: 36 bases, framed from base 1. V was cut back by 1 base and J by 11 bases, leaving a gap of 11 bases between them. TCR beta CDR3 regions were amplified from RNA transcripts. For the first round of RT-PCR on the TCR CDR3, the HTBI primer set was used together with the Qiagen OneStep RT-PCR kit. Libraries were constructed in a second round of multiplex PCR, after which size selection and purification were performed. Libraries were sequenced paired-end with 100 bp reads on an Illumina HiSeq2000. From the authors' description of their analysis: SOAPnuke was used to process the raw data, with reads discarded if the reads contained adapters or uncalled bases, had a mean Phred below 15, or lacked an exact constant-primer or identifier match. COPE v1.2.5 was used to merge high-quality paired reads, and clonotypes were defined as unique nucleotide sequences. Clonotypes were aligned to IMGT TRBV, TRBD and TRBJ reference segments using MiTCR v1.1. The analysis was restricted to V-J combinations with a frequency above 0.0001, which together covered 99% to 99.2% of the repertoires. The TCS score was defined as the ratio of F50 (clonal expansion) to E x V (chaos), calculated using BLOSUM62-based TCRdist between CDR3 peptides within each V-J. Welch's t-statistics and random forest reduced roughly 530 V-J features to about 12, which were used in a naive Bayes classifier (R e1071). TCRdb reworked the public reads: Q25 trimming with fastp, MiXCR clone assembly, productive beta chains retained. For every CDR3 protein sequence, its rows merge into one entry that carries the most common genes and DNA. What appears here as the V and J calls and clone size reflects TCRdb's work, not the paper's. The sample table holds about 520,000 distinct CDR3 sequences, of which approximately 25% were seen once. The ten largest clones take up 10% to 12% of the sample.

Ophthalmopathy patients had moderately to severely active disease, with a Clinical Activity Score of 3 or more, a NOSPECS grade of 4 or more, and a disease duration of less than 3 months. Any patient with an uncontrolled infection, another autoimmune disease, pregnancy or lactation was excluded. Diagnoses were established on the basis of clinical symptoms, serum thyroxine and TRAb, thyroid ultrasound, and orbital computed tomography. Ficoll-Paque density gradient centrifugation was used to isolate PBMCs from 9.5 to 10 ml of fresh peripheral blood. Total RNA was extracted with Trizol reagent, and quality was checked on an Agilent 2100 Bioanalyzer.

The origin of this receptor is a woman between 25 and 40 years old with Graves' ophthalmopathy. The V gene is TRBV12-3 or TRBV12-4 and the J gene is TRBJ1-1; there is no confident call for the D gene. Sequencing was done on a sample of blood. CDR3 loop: CASSLGTASAFF. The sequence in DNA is TGTGCCAGCAGTTTAGGGACGGCATCGGCTTTCTTT.